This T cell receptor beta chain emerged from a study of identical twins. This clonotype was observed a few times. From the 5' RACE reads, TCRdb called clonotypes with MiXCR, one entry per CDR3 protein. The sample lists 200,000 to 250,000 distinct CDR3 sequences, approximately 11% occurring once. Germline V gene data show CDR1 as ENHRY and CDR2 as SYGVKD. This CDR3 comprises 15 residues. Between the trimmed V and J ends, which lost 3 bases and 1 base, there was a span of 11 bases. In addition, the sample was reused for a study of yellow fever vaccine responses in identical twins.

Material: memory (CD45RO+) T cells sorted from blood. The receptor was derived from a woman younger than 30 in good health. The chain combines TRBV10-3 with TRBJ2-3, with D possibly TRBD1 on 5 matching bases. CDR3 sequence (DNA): TGTGCCATCAGTGACTGGCAGGGCGGCACAGATACGCAGTATTTT. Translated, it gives CAISDWQGGTDTQYF.